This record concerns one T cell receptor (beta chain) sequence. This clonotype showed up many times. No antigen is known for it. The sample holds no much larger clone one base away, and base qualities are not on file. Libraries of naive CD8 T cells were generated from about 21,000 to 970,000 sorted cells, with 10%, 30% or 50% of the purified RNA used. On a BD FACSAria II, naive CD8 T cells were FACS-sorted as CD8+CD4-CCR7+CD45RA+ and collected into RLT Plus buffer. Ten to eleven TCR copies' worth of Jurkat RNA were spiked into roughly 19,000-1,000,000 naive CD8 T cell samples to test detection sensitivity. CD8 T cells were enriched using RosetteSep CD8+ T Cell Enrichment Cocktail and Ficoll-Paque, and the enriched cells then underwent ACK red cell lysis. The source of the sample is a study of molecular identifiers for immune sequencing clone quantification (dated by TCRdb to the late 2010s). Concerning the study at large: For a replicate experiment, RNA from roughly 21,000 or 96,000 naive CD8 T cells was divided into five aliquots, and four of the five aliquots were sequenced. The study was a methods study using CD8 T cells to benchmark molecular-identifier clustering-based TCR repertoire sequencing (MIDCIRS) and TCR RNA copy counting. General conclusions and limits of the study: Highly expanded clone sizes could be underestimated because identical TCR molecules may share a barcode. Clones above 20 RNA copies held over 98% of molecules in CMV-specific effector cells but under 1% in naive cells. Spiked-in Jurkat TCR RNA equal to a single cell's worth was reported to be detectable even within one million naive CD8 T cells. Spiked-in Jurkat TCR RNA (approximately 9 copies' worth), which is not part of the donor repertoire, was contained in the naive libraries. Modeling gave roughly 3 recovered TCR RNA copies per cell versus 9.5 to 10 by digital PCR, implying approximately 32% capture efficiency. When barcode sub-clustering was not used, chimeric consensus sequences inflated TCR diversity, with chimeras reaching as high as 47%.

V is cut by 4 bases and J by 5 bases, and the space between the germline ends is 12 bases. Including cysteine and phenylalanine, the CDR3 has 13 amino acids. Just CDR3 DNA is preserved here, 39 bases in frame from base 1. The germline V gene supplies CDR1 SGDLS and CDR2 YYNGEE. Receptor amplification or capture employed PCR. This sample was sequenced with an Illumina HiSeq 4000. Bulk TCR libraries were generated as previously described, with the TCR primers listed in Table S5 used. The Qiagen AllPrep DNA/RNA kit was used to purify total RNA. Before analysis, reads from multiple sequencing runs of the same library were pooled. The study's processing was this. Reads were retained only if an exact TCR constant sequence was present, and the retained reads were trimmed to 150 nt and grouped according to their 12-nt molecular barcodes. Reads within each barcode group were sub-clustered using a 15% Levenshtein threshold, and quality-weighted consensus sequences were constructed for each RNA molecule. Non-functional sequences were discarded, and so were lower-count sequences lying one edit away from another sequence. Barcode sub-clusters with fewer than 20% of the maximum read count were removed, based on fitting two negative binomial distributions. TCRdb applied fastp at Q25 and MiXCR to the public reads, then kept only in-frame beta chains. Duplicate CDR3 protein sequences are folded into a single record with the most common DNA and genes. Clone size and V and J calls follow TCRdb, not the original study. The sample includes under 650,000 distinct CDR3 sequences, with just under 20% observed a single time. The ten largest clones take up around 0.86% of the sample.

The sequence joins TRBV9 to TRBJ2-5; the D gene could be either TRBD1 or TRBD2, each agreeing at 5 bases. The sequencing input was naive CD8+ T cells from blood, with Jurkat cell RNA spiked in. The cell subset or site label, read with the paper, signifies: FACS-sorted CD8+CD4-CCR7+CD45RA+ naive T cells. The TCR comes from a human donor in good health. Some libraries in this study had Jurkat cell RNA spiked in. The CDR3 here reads CASSPGTGETQYF. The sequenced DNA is TGTGCCAGCAGCCCCGGGACGGGGGAGACCCAGTACTTC.